This T cell receptor (beta chain) was recorded in a study of cytomegalovirus exposure and HLA in healthy donors. On the study more broadly: The 600 to 800 first-cohort repertoires shared a platform with the 120 or so validation repertoires, as reported in a later analysis.

Study-wide results and caveats: Subsequent analysis found a tendency for first-cohort TCR clusters to co-occur within the approximately 130 validation repertoires. Confirmation was obtained in vitro that a few CMV-associated chains are specific for CMV antigens.

Clones were read by immunoSEQ multiplex PCR, and TCRdb kept only the in-frame ones, dropping some. Found here are 150,000 or so clones, roughly 89% of them singletons; the top ten hold more than 2.5%. Concerning this clone: Its specificity is unknown.

While the first cohort had 650 to 850 subjects, the donors belonged to the separate validation cohort of over a hundred subjects. The CDR3 totals 13 residues. V dropped 4 bases and J dropped 7; count of bases not matched to a gene: 4. Germline CDR1 is SGHRS and CDR2 is YFSETQ. The sequenced sample consisted of PBMCs. This TCR was recovered from a young woman in good health and CMV-seropositive. J is TRBJ2-2 and V is TRBV5-1; 7 nucleotides match TRBD2. CDR3 region: CASSPSGNGELFF. Written as DNA, the CDR3 is TGCGCCAGCAGCCCAAGCGGGAACGGGGAGCTGTTTTTT.